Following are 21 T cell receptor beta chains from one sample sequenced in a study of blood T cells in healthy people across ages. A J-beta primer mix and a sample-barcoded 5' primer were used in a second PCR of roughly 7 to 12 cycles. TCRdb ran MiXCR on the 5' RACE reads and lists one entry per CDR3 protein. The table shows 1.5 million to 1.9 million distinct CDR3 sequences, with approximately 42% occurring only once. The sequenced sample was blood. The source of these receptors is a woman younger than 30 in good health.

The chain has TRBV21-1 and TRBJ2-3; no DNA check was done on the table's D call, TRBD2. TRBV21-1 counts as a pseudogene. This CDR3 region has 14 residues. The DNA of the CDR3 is TGTGCCAGCAGCTCCTATTGGCGGGCAGATACGCAGTATTTT. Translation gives CASSSYWRADTQYF.

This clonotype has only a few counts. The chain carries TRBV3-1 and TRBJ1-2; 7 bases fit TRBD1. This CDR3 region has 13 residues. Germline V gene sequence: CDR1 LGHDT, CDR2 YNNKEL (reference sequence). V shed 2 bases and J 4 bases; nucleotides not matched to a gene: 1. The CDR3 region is CASSQPGGYGYTF. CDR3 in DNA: TGTGCCAGCAGCCAACCAGGGGGCTATGGCTACACCTTC.

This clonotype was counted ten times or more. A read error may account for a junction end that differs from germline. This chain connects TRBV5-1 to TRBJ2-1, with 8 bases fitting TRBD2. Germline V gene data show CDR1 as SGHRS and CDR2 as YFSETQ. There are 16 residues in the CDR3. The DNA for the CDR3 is TGTGCCAGCAGTGAAGGGCTAGCGGGCTCCTACAATGAGCAGTTCTTC. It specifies CASSEGLAGSYNEQFF.

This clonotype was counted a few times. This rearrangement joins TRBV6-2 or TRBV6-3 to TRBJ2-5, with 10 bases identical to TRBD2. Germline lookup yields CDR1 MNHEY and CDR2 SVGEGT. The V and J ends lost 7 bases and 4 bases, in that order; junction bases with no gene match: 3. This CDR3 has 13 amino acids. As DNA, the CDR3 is TGTGCCAGCACTAGCGGGAGTCGAGAGACCCAGTACTTC. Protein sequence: CASTSGSRETQYF.

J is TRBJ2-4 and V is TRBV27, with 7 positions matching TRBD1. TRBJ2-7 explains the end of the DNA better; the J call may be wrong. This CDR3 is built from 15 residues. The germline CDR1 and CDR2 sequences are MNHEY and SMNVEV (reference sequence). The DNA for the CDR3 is TGTGCCAGCAGTACCCTCGGGACAGCCTTCTACGAGCAGTACTTC. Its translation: CASSTLGTAFYEQYF.

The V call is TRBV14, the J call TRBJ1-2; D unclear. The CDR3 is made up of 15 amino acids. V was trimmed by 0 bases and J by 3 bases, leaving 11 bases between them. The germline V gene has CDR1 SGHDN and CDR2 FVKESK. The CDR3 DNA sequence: TGTGCCAGCAGCCAAGAACCGAGGGATTACTATGGCTACACCTTC. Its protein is CASSQEPRDYYGYTF.

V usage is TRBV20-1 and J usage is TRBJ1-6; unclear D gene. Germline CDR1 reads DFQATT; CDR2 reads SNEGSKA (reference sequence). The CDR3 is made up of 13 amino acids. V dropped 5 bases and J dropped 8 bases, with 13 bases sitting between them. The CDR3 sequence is CSARTAGDSPLHF. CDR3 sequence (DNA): TGCAGTGCTCGGACTGCCGGGGATTCACCCCTCCACTTT.

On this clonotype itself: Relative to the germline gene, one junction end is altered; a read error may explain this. CDR3 nucleotides: TGTGCCAGCAGCTTGGGGGAGATAGCTAACTATGGCCACACCTTC. Its protein is CASSLGEIANYGHTF. This chain uses TRBV5-5 with TRBJ1-2; no firm D call. The CDR3 loop spans 15 amino acids. The germline V gene encodes CDR1 SGHKS and CDR2 YYEKEE (reference sequence).

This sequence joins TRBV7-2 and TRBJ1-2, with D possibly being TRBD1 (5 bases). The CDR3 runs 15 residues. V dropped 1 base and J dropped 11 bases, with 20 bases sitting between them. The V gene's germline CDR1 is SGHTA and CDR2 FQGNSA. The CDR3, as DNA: TGTGCCAGCAGCTTAGTTCAGGGTCCAGCGGGGGGGTACACCTTC. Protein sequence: CASSLVQGPAGGYTF.

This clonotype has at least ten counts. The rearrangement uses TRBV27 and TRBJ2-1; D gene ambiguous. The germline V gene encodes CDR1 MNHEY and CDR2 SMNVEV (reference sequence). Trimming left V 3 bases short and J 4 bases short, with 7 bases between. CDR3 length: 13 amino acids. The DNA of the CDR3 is TGTGCCAGCAGTTTTAGGTCTTACAATGAGCAGTTCTTC. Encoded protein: CASSFRSYNEQFF.

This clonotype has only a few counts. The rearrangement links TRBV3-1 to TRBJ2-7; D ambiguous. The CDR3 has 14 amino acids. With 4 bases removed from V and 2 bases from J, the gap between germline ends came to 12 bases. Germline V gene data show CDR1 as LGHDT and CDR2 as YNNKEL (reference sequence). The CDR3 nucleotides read TGTGCCAGCAGCCTATTCCCGGGCCCCTACGAGCAGTACTTC. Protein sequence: CASSLFPGPYEQYF.

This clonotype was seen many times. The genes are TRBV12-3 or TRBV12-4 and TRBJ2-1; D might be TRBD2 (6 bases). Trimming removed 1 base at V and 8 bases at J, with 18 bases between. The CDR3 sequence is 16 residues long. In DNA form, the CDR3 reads TGTGCCAGCAGTTTAGTATCGGGGGATAGAAGCGATGAGCAGTTCTTC. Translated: CASSLVSGDRSDEQFF.

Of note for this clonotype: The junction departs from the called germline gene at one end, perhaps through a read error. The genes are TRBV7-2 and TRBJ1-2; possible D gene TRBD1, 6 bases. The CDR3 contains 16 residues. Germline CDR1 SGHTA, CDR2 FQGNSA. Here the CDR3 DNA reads TGTGCCAGCAGCTTAACTTCAGGGGAAGTTTATGATGGTTACACCTTC. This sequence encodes CASSLTSGEVYDGYTF. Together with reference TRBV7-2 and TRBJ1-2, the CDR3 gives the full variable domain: GAGVSQSPSNKVTEKGKDVELRCDPISGHTALYWYRQSLGQGLEFLIYFQGNSAPDKSGLPSDRFSAERTGGSVSTLTIQRTQQEDSAVYLCASSLTSGEVYDGYTFGSGTRLTVV.

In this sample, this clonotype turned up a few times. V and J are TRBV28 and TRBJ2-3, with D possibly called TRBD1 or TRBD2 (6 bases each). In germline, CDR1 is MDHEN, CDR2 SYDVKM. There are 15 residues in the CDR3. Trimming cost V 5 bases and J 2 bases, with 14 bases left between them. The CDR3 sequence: CASSPHGGLTDTQYF. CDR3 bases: TGTGCCAGCAGTCCCCACGGGGGCCTCACAGATACGCAGTATTTT. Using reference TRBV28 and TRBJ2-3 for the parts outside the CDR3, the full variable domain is DVKVTQSSRYLVKRTGEKVFLECVQDMDHENMFWYRQDPGLGLRLIYFSYDVKMKEKGDIPEGYSVSREKKERFSLILESASTNQTSMYLCASSPHGGLTDTQYFGPGTRLTVL.

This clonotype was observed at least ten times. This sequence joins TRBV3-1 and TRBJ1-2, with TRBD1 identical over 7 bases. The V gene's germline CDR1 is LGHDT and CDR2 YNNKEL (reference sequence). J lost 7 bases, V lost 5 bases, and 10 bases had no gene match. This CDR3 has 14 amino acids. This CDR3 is CASSADRSPSGYTF. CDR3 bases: TGTGCCAGCAGCGCGGACAGGTCCCCCAGTGGCTACACCTTC.

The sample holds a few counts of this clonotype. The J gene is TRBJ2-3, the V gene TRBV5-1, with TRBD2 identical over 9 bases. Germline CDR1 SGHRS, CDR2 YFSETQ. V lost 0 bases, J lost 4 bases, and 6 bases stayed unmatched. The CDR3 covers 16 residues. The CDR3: CASSLVASGISDTQYF. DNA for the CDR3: TGCGCCAGCAGCTTGGTAGCTAGCGGGATATCAGATACGCAGTATTTT. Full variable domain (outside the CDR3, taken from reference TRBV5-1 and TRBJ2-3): KAGVTQTPRYLIKTRGQQVTLSCSPISGHRSVSWYQQTPGQGLQFLFEYFSETQRNKGNFPGRFSGRQFSNSRSEMNVSTLELGDSALYLCASSLVASGISDTQYFGPGTRLTVL.

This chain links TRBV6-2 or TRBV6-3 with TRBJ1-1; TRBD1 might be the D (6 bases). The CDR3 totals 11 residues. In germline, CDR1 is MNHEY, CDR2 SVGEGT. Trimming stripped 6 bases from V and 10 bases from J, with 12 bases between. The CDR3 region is CASRQGGGAFF. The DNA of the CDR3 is TGTGCCAGCAGACAAGGGGGAGGAGCTTTCTTT.

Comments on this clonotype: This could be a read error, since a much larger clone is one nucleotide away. The CDR3 loop reads CSVETGNEQFF. For the CDR3, the DNA is TGCAGCGTTGAAACTGGGAATGAGCAGTTCTTC. This rearrangement joins TRBV29-1 to TRBJ2-1; D call uncertain. Germline assignment: CDR1 SQVTM and CDR2 ANQGSEA. The CDR3 loop spans 11 amino acids. The V end was cut by 2 bases, the J end by 7 bases, with 6 bases between.

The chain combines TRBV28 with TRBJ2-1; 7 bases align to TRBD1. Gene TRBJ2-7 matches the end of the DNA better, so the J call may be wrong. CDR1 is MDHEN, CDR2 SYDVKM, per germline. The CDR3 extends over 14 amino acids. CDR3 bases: TGTGCCAGCAATAGAGGGGGCCTCTACAATGAGCAGTACTTC. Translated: CASNRGGLYNEQYF.

The CDR3 DNA follows: TGCAGTGGTTCGTCGTGGCTAGCGGGAGGGTTGAGGGAACTTAGCCCCTACAATGAGCAGTTCTTC. Its translation is CSGSSWLAGGLRELSPYNEQFF. The chain couples TRBV20-1 to TRBJ2-1; 12 bases fit TRBD2. With 7 bases clipped from V and 2 bases from J, the junction kept 27 bases outside the gene matches. From germline, CDR1 is DFQATT and CDR2 SNEGSKA (reference sequence). The CDR3 extends over 22 amino acids.

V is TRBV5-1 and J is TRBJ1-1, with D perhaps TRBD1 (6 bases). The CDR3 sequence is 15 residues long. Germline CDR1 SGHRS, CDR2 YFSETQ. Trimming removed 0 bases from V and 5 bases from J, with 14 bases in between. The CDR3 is CASSLEGSQGTEAFF. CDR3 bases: TGCGCCAGCAGCTTGGAAGGTTCGCAGGGGACTGAAGCTTTCTTT.